This record concerns one TCR beta chain sequence. These data are taken from a study of beta chain features in type 1 diabetes. On the study more broadly: The patients were much like the healthy donors in age, gender and cell yields. Roughly 110,000,000 sorted cells were examined across all samples.

What was sequenced were expressed TCRB transcripts, since all of the isolated RNA had been reverse transcribed. The table came from immunoSEQ multiplex PCR; TCRdb's copy has only in-frame clones and leaves some out. The data show about 250,000 clones, 12% to 15% seen once. V shed 6 bases, J shed 10 bases, and the junction held 10 bases outside the gene matches. CDR1 is MNHEY and CDR2 is SVGAGI in the germline V gene. This CDR3 spans 15 amino acids. The authors sorted CD4+ naive, central memory, regulatory and stem cell-like memory cells via CD45RO/CCR7/CD25/CD127/CD95/CD27. The chain carries TRBV6-5 and TRBJ1-6; 9 nucleotides match TRBD1. This TCR was sampled from a woman between 35 and 50 years old in good health. Input material: naive CD4+ T cells from blood. The CDR3 is CASSRNRDRDSPLHF. The CDR3 nucleotides are TGTGCCAGCAGCCGGAACCGGGACAGGGACTCACCCCTCCACTTT.